A selection of T cell receptor beta chains follows, all from one sample in a study of T cells in localized non-small cell lung cancer. The protocol was immunoSEQ multiplex PCR, while the TCRdb copy is restricted to in-frame clones and leaves out a portion. Altogether roughly 2,300 clones are present, less than 30% being singletons, with the ten largest covering around 22%. Sample: normal lung tissue next to the tumor, taken before any cancer treatment. The source is a man aged 40 to 75 with stage II squamous cell lung carcinoma. Both conserved end residues are part of each CDR3. The order of the fields is V gene, J gene, clone size, D gene, CDR3 protein, CDR3 DNA. D genes are given only for firm matches. For some rows the clone size is stated as once, few or many, or as a class when expanded; others skip it.

TRBV6-8	TRBJ1-1	few	TRBD1	CAIRGGQGENTEAFF	TGTGCCATCAGGGGCGGACAGGGGGAGAACACTGAAGCTTTCTTT
TRBV9	TRBJ2-5	NA	NA	CASSHKGETQYF	TGTGCCAGCAGCCATAAGGGGGAGACCCAGTACTTC
TRBV19	TRBJ1-2	NA	TRBD1	CASSSPQGASGYTF	TGTGCCAGTAGTTCCCCACAGGGGGCAAGTGGCTACACCTTC
TRBV6-8	TRBJ1-1	few	NA	CATSYPNTEAFF	TGTGCCACATCTTATCCGAACACTGAAGCTTTCTTT
TRBV6-8	TRBJ1-1	large	NA	CASSLTGRTNTEAFF	TGTGCCAGCAGCCTAACGGGACGGACGAACACTGAAGCTTTCTTT
TRBV28	TRBJ2-2	few	NA	CASSLSTGELFF	TGTGCCAGCAGTTTAAGTACCGGGGAGCTGTTTTTT
TRBV18	TRBJ2-1	few	NA	CASSPGTVTYNEQFF	TGTGCCAGCTCACCCGGGACGGTTACCTACAATGAGCAGTTCTTC
TRBV6-8	TRBJ2-2	medium-sized	NA	CASSYEGVRFSAGELFF	TGTGCCAGCAGTTACGAGGGAGTGCGCTTTTCTGCCGGGGAGCTGTTTTTT
TRBV11-3	TRBJ2-5	few	TRBD2	CASSLSGTSGLPETQYF	TGTGCCAGCAGCCTCTCCGGGACTAGCGGCCTTCCAGAGACCCAGTACTTC
TRBV15	TRBJ2-7	NA	NA	CATSREYVGYEQYF	TGTGCCACCAGCAGAGAGTACGTCGGCTACGAGCAGTACTTC
TRBV11-3	TRBJ2-5	few	NA	CASSPGTVQETQYF	TGTGCCAGCAGCCCCGGGACCGTCCAAGAGACCCAGTACTTC
TRBV4-1	TRBJ2-2	medium-sized	TRBD1	CASSLSSGTGSGGELFF	TGCGCCAGCAGCCTAAGTTCTGGGACAGGGTCTGGCGGGGAGCTGTTTTTT
TRBV28	TRBJ2-1	NA	TRBD2	CASTNGGGNEQFF	TGTGCCAGCACTAATGGGGGGGGCAATGAGCAGTTCTTC
TRBV28	TRBJ1-3	NA	NA	CASSLPRSRASKGNTIYF	TGTGCCAGCAGTTTACCAAGAAGCCGGGCCTCTAAGGGAAACACCATATATTTT
TRBV6-8	TRBJ2-3	NA	NA	CASSYGPGASTDTQYF	TGTGCCAGCAGTTACGGGCCGGGGGCTAGCACAGATACGCAGTATTTT
TRBV6-8	TRBJ1-6	few	NA	CASSYLHGGSSPLHF	TGTGCCAGCAGTTACCTTCATGGGGGATCTTCACCCCTCCACTTT
TRBV19	TRBJ2-1	few	NA	CASRERFGEQFF	TGTGCCAGTAGGGAGCGGTTTGGGGAGCAGTTCTTC
TRBV11-3	TRBJ2-4	medium-sized	NA	CASSLGGVIAKNIQYF	TGTGCCAGCAGCCTAGGGGGTGTAATAGCCAAAAACATTCAGTACTTC
TRBV11-3	TRBJ2-7	few	TRBD1	CASSRDRVNSEQYF	TGTGCCAGCAGCCGCGACAGGGTTAACAGCGAGCAGTACTTC
TRBV19	TRBJ2-7	NA	NA	CASSIGLRGRNEQYF	TGTGCCAGTAGTATAGGTTTGAGGGGGAGGAACGAGCAGTACTTC
TRBV11-3	TRBJ1-4	NA	NA	CASSLYDAGRGEKLFF	TGTGCCAGCAGCTTGTACGATGCAGGCAGAGGGGAAAAACTGTTTTTT
TRBV6-7	TRBJ2-1	few	NA	CASSFIQLHYNEQFF	TGTGCCAGCAGTTTCATCCAACTGCACTACAATGAGCAGTTCTTC
TRBV28	TRBJ1-1	few	NA	CASSLAGKNTEAFF	TGTGCCAGCAGTTTAGCGGGTAAGAACACTGAAGCTTTCTTT